The 25 T cell receptor beta chains listed next were all sequenced from one sample in a study of blood T cell repertoires in COVID-19. The assay was immunoSEQ multiplex PCR, and TCRdb's table has in-frame clones only and misses some. The repertoire includes roughly 330,000 clones, around nine tenths of them detected once, and around 4% sits in the top ten. The sequencing input was peripheral blood. These receptor sequences come from a woman in her fifties or sixties with active or convalescent COVID-19.

This chain joins TRBV19 and TRBJ2-3, with a weak D call TRBD2 (6 bases). The V and J ends lost 5 bases and 4 bases respectively, with 13 bases between them. The CDR3 totals 14 residues. Germline lookup yields CDR1 LNHDA and CDR2 SQIVND (reference sequence). CDR3 sequence: CASSRSGVPDTQYF. In nucleotides, the CDR3 is TGTGCCAGTAGTCGCTCGGGAGTACCAGATACGCAGTATTTT.

The chain carries TRBV6-5 and TRBJ1-3, with a possible D match to TRBD1 (5 bases). From germline, CDR1 is MNHEY and CDR2 SVGAGI. V gave up 2 bases and J gave up 0 bases, with 11 bases separating them. CDR3 length: 16 amino acids. The CDR3: CASSYGARSSGNTIYF. The CDR3 DNA sequence: TGTGCCAGCAGTTACGGGGCCCGAAGCTCTGGAAACACCATATATTTT.

This chain uses TRBV27 with TRBJ2-3, with TRBD2 matching 10 bases. CDR3 size: 15 residues. Germline V lookup: CDR1 MNHEY, CDR2 SMNVEV (reference sequence). V lost 6 bases, J lost 1 base, and 4 bases stayed unmatched. The CDR3 bases are TGTGCCAGCAGCGCCCTAGCGGGGGGCACAGATACGCAGTATTTT. Residues: CASSALAGGTDTQYF.

In its sample, this clone was seen once. The J gene is TRBJ1-2, the V gene TRBV5-4, with 11 positions matching TRBD1. V gave up 3 bases and J gave up 3 bases; unmatched junction bases: 13. The CDR3 runs to 18 residues. The germline V gene has CDR1 SGHNT and CDR2 YYREEE (reference sequence). The CDR3 loop is CASSSPPGQGDVYYGYTF. The CDR3 DNA is TGTGCCAGCAGCTCCCCCCCGGGACAGGGGGATGTGTACTATGGCTACACCTTC.

This chain uses TRBV13 with TRBJ2-1, with D possibly being TRBD2 (5 bases). This CDR3 contains 15 residues. Germline loops: CDR1 PRHDT, CDR2 FYEKMQ (reference sequence). The V end was cut by 1 base, the J end by 10 bases, with 17 bases between. The DNA of the CDR3 is TGTGCCAGCAGCTTAGATAGGCGGCCCGGAGGAGAGCAGTTCTTC. Translating it yields CASSLDRRPGGEQFF.

This chain uses TRBV11-2 with TRBJ2-7, with D possibly being TRBD2 (6 bases). Germline values: CDR1 SGHAT, CDR2 FQNNGV. Trimming stripped 0 bases from V and 4 bases from J, with 13 bases between. This CDR3 contains 15 residues. The CDR3 loop is CASSLDGLSSYEQYF. The CDR3 nucleotides read TGTGCCAGCAGCTTAGATGGACTATCCTCTTACGAGCAGTACTTC.

As DNA, the CDR3 is TGTGCCAGCTCACCACCGACAGGCCTTCTGGGAGGCTACACCTTC. Protein: CASSPPTGLLGGYTF. The chain links TRBV18 to TRBJ1-2; D is perhaps TRBD1 (6 bases). The CDR3 is 15 amino acids. The V end was cut by 0 bases, the J end by 8 bases, with 16 bases between. Per germline, CDR1 KGHSH and CDR2 LQKENI.

The chain uses TRBV10-3 and TRBJ1-2; TRBD1 is a possible D gene (6 bases). This CDR3 is 15 amino acids long. The germline V and J ends were trimmed by 2 bases and 6 bases, with 16 bases remaining between them. Germline loops: CDR1 ENHRY, CDR2 SYGVKD. The CDR3 DNA reads TGTGCCATCAGTGAGACTCGGACAGCGGTCGATGGCTACACCTTC. It yields the protein CAISETRTAVDGYTF.

The V and J genes are TRBV30 and TRBJ1-2; a possible D gene is TRBD1 (5 bases). Germline loops: CDR1 GTSNPN, CDR2 SVGIG (reference sequence). V lost 5 bases and J lost 7, with 23 bases in between. The CDR3 has 15 amino acids. The CDR3, as DNA: TGTGCCTGGGAACTCCCAGGGCATTGGGCGGCTGGCTACACCTTC. This gives the protein CAWELPGHWAAGYTF.

V and J are TRBV5-1 and TRBJ2-1; 10 bases are shared with TRBD2. The CDR3 has 17 amino acids. V was clipped by 2 bases and J by 4 bases; unmatched bases: 9. Germline CDR1 reads SGHRS; CDR2 reads YFSETQ. The CDR3 reads CASSFGLAGGKYNEQFF. DNA of the CDR3: TGCGCCAGCAGCTTCGGTTTAGCGGGGGGAAAGTACAATGAGCAGTTCTTC.

J is TRBJ2-2 and V is TRBV19; 10 bases align to TRBD1. Germline V gene lookup returns CDR1 LNHDA and CDR2 SQIVND (reference sequence). The ends lost 5 bases at V and 1 base at J; junction bases unmatched: 13. There are 19 residues in the CDR3. CDR3: CASSWDGTGAVGNTGELFF. The CDR3 bases are TGTGCCAGTAGTTGGGACGGGACAGGGGCGGTAGGGAACACCGGGGAGCTGTTTTTT.

This chain connects TRBV18 to TRBJ1-1; D unresolved. The length of the CDR3 is 13 residues. Germline CDR1 is KGHSH and CDR2 is LQKENI. V lost 4 bases, J lost 4 bases, and 10 bases lay in between. CDR3 loop: CASSRREPTEAFF. The CDR3 DNA follows: TGTGCCAGCTCACGGAGGGAACCCACTGAAGCTTTCTTT.

The genes are TRBV7-9 and TRBJ2-7; 9 nucleotides align to TRBD1. The germline V gene encodes CDR1 SEHNR and CDR2 FQNEAQ (reference sequence). The CDR3 spans 14 residues. The V segment lost 5 bases and the J segment 2 bases; nucleotides outside the gene matches: 4. CDR3 sequence: CASSPRDRAYEQYF. DNA for the CDR3: TGTGCCAGCAGCCCCCGGGACAGGGCCTACGAGCAGTACTTC. The full variable domain, in which reference TRBV7-9 and TRBJ2-7 provide the parts outside the CDR3, is DTGVSQNPRHKITKRGQNVTFRCDPISEHNRLYWYRQTLGQGPEFLTYFQNEAQLEKSRLLSDRFSAERPKGSFSTLEIQRTEQGDSAMYLCASSPRDRAYEQYFGPGTRLTVT.

This clone was detected only once. The chain couples TRBV7-3 to TRBJ2-3; 7 positions match TRBD2. Trimming at V came to 5 bases and at J to 8 bases, leaving 16 bases not matched to a gene. This CDR3 is built from 16 residues. The germline CDR1 and CDR2 sequences are SGHTA and FQGTGA. The CDR3 sequence: CASSPLGTTGAGTQYF. The CDR3, as DNA: TGTGCCAGCAGCCCCCTAGGGACTACGGGCGCGGGTACGCAGTATTTT.

V is TRBV10-3 and J is TRBJ2-2; TRBD1 agrees at 7 bases. Germline V gene sequence: CDR1 ENHRY, CDR2 SYGVKD. The CDR3 covers 15 residues. Trimming cost V 5 bases and J 2 bases; bases outside gene matches: 5. CDR3 amino acids: CAISTRDRNTGELFF. The CDR3 DNA is TGTGCCATCAGTACCCGGGACAGAAACACCGGGGAGCTGTTTTTT.

This clone was found once. V gene TRBV11-2 combines with J gene TRBJ1-2, with TRBD1 matching 8 bases. V trimming: 4 bases; J trimming: 6 bases; junction bases outside the gene matches: 4. Germline assignment: CDR1 SGHAT and CDR2 FQNNGV. The CDR3 is 13 residues long. CDR3 coding DNA: TGTGCCAGCAGCTCCGGACAGGGCAATGGCTACACCTTC. Translation gives CASSSGQGNGYTF. Together with reference TRBV11-2 and TRBJ1-2, the CDR3 gives the full variable domain: EAGVAQSPRYKIIEKRQSVAFWCNPISGHATLYWYQQILGQGPKLLIQFQNNGVVDDSQLPKDRFSAERLKGVDSTLKIQPAKLEDSAVYLCASSSGQGNGYTFGSGTRLTVV.

The rearrangement uses TRBV5-6 and TRBJ2-5; 7 bases align to TRBD2. Germline V gene sequence: CDR1 SGHDT, CDR2 YYEEEE. V trimming: 4 bases; J trimming: 2 bases; junction bases outside the gene matches: 20. CDR3 length equals 19 residues. The CDR3 loop is CASSLRNLLAGGVQETQYF. The CDR3 coding sequence is TGTGCCAGCAGCCTGCGTAACCTACTAGCTGGGGGGGTTCAAGAGACCCAGTACTTC. Based on the CDR3 plus reference TRBV5-6 and TRBJ2-5, the full variable domain is DAGVTQSPTHLIKTRGQQVTLRCSPKSGHDTVSWYQQALGQGPQFIFQYYEEEERQRGNFPDRFSGHQFPNYSSELNVNALLLGDSALYLCASSLRNLLAGGVQETQYFGPGTRLLVL.

The chain combines TRBV5-4 with TRBJ2-3, with 11 nucleotides matching TRBD1. The ends lost 3 bases at V and 1 base at J; junction bases unmatched: 7. Germline CDR1 SGHNT, CDR2 YYREEE (reference sequence). CDR3 length: 17 amino acids. The DNA for the CDR3 is TGTGCCAGCAGCTCCTGGACAGGGGGCGCAGGCACAGATACGCAGTATTTT. Its translation: CASSSWTGGAGTDTQYF.

This chain uses TRBV5-6 with TRBJ1-1; D not certain. Germline CDR1 and CDR2: SGHDT and YYEEEE. V lost 4 bases and J lost 0, with 19 bases in between. The CDR3 consists of 17 residues. CDR3 protein: CASSRPGAWEMNTEAFF. The CDR3 nucleotides are TGTGCCAGCAGCCGCCCAGGAGCTTGGGAGATGAACACTGAAGCTTTCTTT.

The genes are TRBV7-2 and TRBJ1-2; D not resolved. This CDR3 has 14 amino acids. Germline V CDR1 and CDR2: SGHTA, FQGNSA. The V and J ends lost 1 base and 8 bases respectively, with 14 bases between them. The CDR3 protein is CASSLDVLSGGYTF. The CDR3 region has the DNA TGTGCCAGCAGCTTAGATGTCCTATCGGGAGGCTACACCTTC.

The chain recombines TRBV9 with TRBJ1-2; D gene ambiguous. Trimming pared 0 bases from V and 10 bases from J, leaving 16 bases between. This CDR3 comprises 14 residues. Germline CDR1 reads SGDLS; CDR2 reads YYNGEE. CDR3 region: CASSVALARGDYTF. CDR3 in DNA: TGTGCCAGCAGCGTAGCTCTAGCGCGAGGAGACTACACCTTC. Combining the CDR3 with reference TRBV9 and TRBJ1-2 gives the whole variable domain DSGVTQTPKHLITATGQRVTLRCSPRSGDLSVYWYQQSLDQGLQFLIQYYNGEERAKGNILERFSAQQFPDLHSELNLSSLELGDSALYFCASSVALARGDYTFGSGTRLTVV.

The rearrangement uses TRBV6-4 and TRBJ2-5; weak D call: TRBD2 (6 bases). This CDR3 spans 15 amino acids. CDR1 and CDR2 from the germline V gene are MRHNA and SNTAGT. Trimming removed 5 bases at V and 4 bases at J, with 17 bases between. CDR3 coding DNA: TGTGCCAGCAGTCGAAACGGGGGAATGGGAGAGACCCAGTACTTC. This sequence encodes CASSRNGGMGETQYF.

The chain employs TRBV12-5 and TRBJ1-2; D is ambiguous. The CDR3 contains 18 residues. The V and J ends lost 0 bases and 2 bases respectively, with 19 bases between them. Germline assignment: CDR1 LGHNT and CDR2 FRNRAP. The CDR3 loop reads CASGLVLKPAGTNYGYTF. The CDR3 bases are TGTGCTAGTGGTTTGGTCCTTAAGCCGGCAGGCACGAACTATGGCTACACCTTC. Full variable domain (outside the CDR3, taken from reference TRBV12-5 and TRBJ1-2): DARVTQTPRHKVTEMGQEVTMRCQPILGHNTVFWYRQTMMQGLELLAYFRNRAPLDDSGMPKDRFSAEMPDATLATLKIQPSEPRDSAVYFCASGLVLKPAGTNYGYTFGSGTRLTVV.

This chain uses TRBV18 with TRBJ1-5, with 9 bases matching TRBD1. The CDR3 is made up of 16 amino acids. The germline CDR1 and CDR2 sequences are KGHSH and LQKENI. Trimming removed 1 base from V and 1 base from J; junction bases left unmatched: 2. The CDR3 coding sequence is TGTGCCAGCTCACCACTCGGGACAGGGAGCAATCAGCCCCAGCATTTT. It encodes CASSPLGTGSNQPQHF.

J is TRBJ2-1 and V is TRBV5-1; weak D call: TRBD1 (5 bases). There are 15 residues in the CDR3. Trimming stripped 6 bases from V and 4 bases from J, with 17 bases between. From germline, CDR1 is SGHRS and CDR2 YFSETQ. This chain's CDR3 is CASKAVGQGYNEQFF. The CDR3 coding sequence is TGCGCCAGCAAAGCCGTGGGTCAGGGATACAATGAGCAGTTCTTC. Full variable domain (rest looked up from reference TRBV5-1 and TRBJ2-1): KAGVTQTPRYLIKTRGQQVTLSCSPISGHRSVSWYQQTPGQGLQFLFEYFSETQRNKGNFPGRFSGRQFSNSRSEMNVSTLELGDSALYLCASKAVGQGYNEQFFGPGTRLTVL.